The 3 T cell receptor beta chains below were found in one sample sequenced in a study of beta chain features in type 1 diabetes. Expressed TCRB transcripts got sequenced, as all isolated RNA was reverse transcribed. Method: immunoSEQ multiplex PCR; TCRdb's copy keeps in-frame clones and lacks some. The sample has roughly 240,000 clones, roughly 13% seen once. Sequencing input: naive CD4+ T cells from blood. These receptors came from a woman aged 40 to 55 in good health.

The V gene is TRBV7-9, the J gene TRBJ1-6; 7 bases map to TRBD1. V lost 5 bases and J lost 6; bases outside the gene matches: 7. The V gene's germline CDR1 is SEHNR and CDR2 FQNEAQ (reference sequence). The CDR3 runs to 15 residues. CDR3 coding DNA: TGTGCCAGCAGCCCCTCGGGACAGACTAATTCACCCCTCCACTTT. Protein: CASSPSGQTNSPLHF.

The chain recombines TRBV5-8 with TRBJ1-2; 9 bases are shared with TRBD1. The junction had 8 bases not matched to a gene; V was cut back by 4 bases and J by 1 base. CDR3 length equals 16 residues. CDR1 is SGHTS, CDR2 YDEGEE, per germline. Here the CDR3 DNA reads TGTGCCAGCAGCATGCGGGACAGGGAGCTTAACTATGGCTACACCTTC. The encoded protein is CASSMRDRELNYGYTF.

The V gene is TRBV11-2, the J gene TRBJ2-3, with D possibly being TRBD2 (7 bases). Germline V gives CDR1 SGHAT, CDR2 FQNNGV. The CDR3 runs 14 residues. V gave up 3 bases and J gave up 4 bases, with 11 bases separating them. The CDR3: CASSFGGAADTQYF. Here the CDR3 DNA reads TGTGCCAGCAGCTTTGGGGGGGCAGCAGATACGCAGTATTTT.